The 18 T cell receptor beta chains below come from one sample, sequenced in a study of cytomegalovirus exposure and HLA in healthy donors. Use of 60 Vbeta and 13 Jbeta primers characterized the PCR. The assay was immunoSEQ multiplex PCR, and TCRdb's table has in-frame clones only and misses some. The data contain 150,000 to 200,000 clones, less than 90% of them singletons. Sample: PBMCs. These receptors were taken from a girl under three years old in good health and CMV-seronegative.

This clone showed up just a few times. This chain connects TRBV29-1 to TRBJ2-3; TRBD1 is a possible D gene (5 bases). The V gene lost 7 bases and the J gene lost 0 bases, with 14 bases spanning the gap. The CDR3 sequence is 14 residues long. Germline CDR1 is SQVTM and CDR2 is ANQGSEA. In nucleotides, the CDR3 is TGCAGCGGGATACAGGCCCCTAGCACAGATACGCAGTATTTT. This sequence encodes CSGIQAPSTDTQYF.

The chain has TRBV29-1 and TRBJ2-3; a possible D gene is TRBD1 (5 bases). This CDR3 spans 16 amino acids. Trimming pared 0 bases from V and 2 bases from J, leaving 15 bases between. From germline, CDR1 is SQVTM and CDR2 ANQGSEA. The DNA for the CDR3 is TGCAGCGTTGAAGATGGACGGCAGGGTATCACAGATACGCAGTATTTT. Translating gives CSVEDGRQGITDTQYF.

The chain combines TRBV6-6 with TRBJ1-1, with unresolved D. CDR1 is MNHNY and CDR2 is SVGAGI in the germline V gene (reference sequence). V lost 6 bases, J lost 7 bases, and 6 bases lay in between. The CDR3 extends over 10 amino acids. The CDR3 is CASRQSEAFF. The CDR3 nucleotides are TGTGCCAGCAGACAGAGTGAAGCTTTCTTT.

The V call is TRBV6-1, the J call TRBJ2-7, with 9 bases fitting TRBD1. The CDR3 totals 14 residues. V lost 3 bases and J lost 4; bases outside the gene matches: 4. CDR1 is MNHNS and CDR2 is SASEGT in the germline V gene. CDR3 loop: CASSDGQGMYEQYF. In DNA, the CDR3 is TGTGCCAGCAGTGACGGACAGGGGATGTACGAGCAGTACTTC.

This chain uses TRBV5-6 with TRBJ2-7; no clear D gene. The CDR3 contains 15 residues. The germline V gene encodes CDR1 SGHDT and CDR2 YYEEEE. V lost 4 bases to trimming and J lost 1 base, with 15 bases between them. DNA for the CDR3: TGTGCCAGCAGCCATAAATTGACTCAATCCTACGAGCAGTACTTC. Amino acids: CASSHKLTQSYEQYF.

The rearrangement links TRBV7-9 to TRBJ1-1; D perhaps matches TRBD1 (6 bases). CDR1 and CDR2 (germline): SEHNR, FQNEAQ (reference sequence). V lost 5 bases to trimming and J lost 0 bases, with 19 bases between them. The CDR3 covers 17 residues. CDR3 nucleotide sequence: TGTGCCAGCAGCCGTCAGCCTACACAGGGCATGAACACTGAAGCTTTCTTT. Its translation: CASSRQPTQGMNTEAFF.

V and J are TRBV19 and TRBJ1-2; TRBD1 matches 9 bases. Trimming cost V 7 bases and J 2 bases; bases outside gene matches: 5. Germline V lookup: CDR1 LNHDA, CDR2 SQIVND (reference sequence). The CDR3 totals 14 residues. CDR3 residues: CASTWTGENYGYTF. DNA for the CDR3: TGTGCCAGTACCTGGACAGGGGAGAACTATGGCTACACCTTC.

The chain has TRBV30 and TRBJ2-3; the D gene is possibly TRBD2 (5 bases). Germline V gives CDR1 GTSNPN, CDR2 SVGIG (reference sequence). Trimming took off 3 bases at V and 0 bases at J, with 28 bases between the two ends. The CDR3 loop spans 20 amino acids. The CDR3 sequence is CAWRQPPGVLTALSTDTQYF. CDR3 DNA: TGTGCCTGGAGACAACCGCCCGGGGTCTTGACTGCTCTGAGCACAGATACGCAGTATTTT.

A note on this clone: This CDR3 is also generated by other DNA sequences in the sample. This chain joins TRBV5-1 and TRBJ1-3, with D perhaps matching TRBD1 (6 bases). V was clipped by 7 bases and J by 0 bases, with 8 bases between them. The CDR3 contains 13 residues. Looked up from germline, CDR1 is SGHRS and CDR2 is YFSETQ. CDR3 coding DNA: TGCGCCAGCCAAGGGGGCTCTGGAAACACCATATATTTT. As protein: CASQGGSGNTIYF.

The chain couples TRBV5-1 to TRBJ1-1; 9 bases align to TRBD1. Germline lookup yields CDR1 SGHRS and CDR2 YFSETQ. Trimming cost V 0 bases and J 6 bases; bases outside gene matches: 3. CDR3 length equals 14 residues. The CDR3: CASSLDRGLAEAFF. CDR3 sequence (DNA): TGCGCCAGCAGCTTGGACAGGGGGCTGGCTGAAGCTTTCTTT. Full variable domain (rest looked up from reference TRBV5-1 and TRBJ1-1): KAGVTQTPRYLIKTRGQQVTLSCSPISGHRSVSWYQQTPGQGLQFLFEYFSETQRNKGNFPGRFSGRQFSNSRSEMNVSTLELGDSALYLCASSLDRGLAEAFFGQGTRLTVV.

The chain links TRBV9 to TRBJ2-2; 10 bases line up with TRBD1. Germline values: CDR1 SGDLS, CDR2 YYNGEE. V lost 2 bases, J lost 6 bases, and 7 bases stayed unmatched. The CDR3 extends over 16 amino acids. In nucleotides, the CDR3 is TGTGCCAGCAGCGTTGACAGGGGGCTATCGTCCGGGGAGCTGTTTTTT. Its protein product is CASSVDRGLSSGELFF.

The chain joins TRBV9 to TRBJ1-3; perhaps TRBD1 as D (6 bases). This CDR3 region has 15 residues. CDR1 SGDLS and CDR2 YYNGEE come from the germline V gene. Trimming cost V 2 bases and J 0 bases, with 9 bases left between them. CDR3: CASSVSGDSGNTIYF. The DNA of the CDR3 is TGTGCCAGCAGCGTCTCAGGGGACTCTGGAAACACCATATATTTT.

This rearrangement joins TRBV5-4 to TRBJ2-7; TRBD1 matches 8 bases. V gave up 2 bases and J gave up 2 bases; unmatched junction bases: 3. Germline loops: CDR1 SGHNT, CDR2 YYREEE (reference sequence). There are 14 residues in the CDR3. Here the CDR3 DNA reads TGTGCCAGCAGCTTAAGACAGGGGACCTACGAGCAGTACTTC. Translating it yields CASSLRQGTYEQYF.

The chain carries TRBV19 and TRBJ1-4; 8 bases are a match to TRBD1. CDR1 and CDR2 (germline): LNHDA, SQIVND (reference sequence). This CDR3 spans 15 amino acids. With 1 base clipped from V and 6 bases from J, the junction kept 4 bases outside the gene matches. The CDR3 loop is CASSIGGQGHEKLFF. In nucleotides, the CDR3 is TGTGCCAGTAGTATAGGAGGACAGGGCCATGAAAAACTGTTTTTT.

The J gene is TRBJ2-1, the V gene TRBV7-9; 7 nucleotides match TRBD1. V lost 4 bases to trimming and J lost 7 bases; unmatched junction nucleotides: 4. This CDR3 is built from 13 residues. Germline assignment: CDR1 SEHNR and CDR2 FQNEAQ (reference sequence). The CDR3 sequence: CASSSTGVNEQFF. The DNA for the CDR3 is TGTGCCAGCAGCTCCACAGGGGTGAATGAGCAGTTCTTC. The full variable domain, in which reference TRBV7-9 and TRBJ2-1 provide the parts outside the CDR3, is DTGVSQNPRHKITKRGQNVTFRCDPISEHNRLYWYRQTLGQGPEFLTYFQNEAQLEKSRLLSDRFSAERPKGSFSTLEIQRTEQGDSAMYLCASSSTGVNEQFFGPGTRLTVL.

This clone was seen more than once but under ten times. The V and J genes are TRBV15 and TRBJ2-7, with 11 bases identical to TRBD1. Germline values: CDR1 LNHNV, CDR2 YYDKDF (reference sequence). The CDR3 has 14 amino acids. V was pared by 4 bases and J by 3 bases, with 2 bases of the junction left unmatched. CDR3 nucleotides: TGTGCCACCAGCACCGGGACAGGGGGCTACGAGCAGTACTTC. Translation: CATSTGTGGYEQYF.

The chain recombines TRBV7-3 with TRBJ2-1, with TRBD2 as a possible D gene (7 bases). Looked up from germline, CDR1 is SGHTA and CDR2 is FQGTGA. The V gene lost 3 bases and the J gene lost 6 bases, with 12 bases spanning the gap. CDR3 size: 14 residues. The CDR3 reads CASSFNGGPNEQFF. CDR3 bases: TGTGCCAGCAGCTTTAACGGGGGGCCCAATGAGCAGTTCTTC.

This clone was seen once. The rearrangement links TRBV2 to TRBJ2-3; D call uncertain. Trimming cost V 1 base and J 1 base, with 9 bases left between them. Germline V CDR1 and CDR2: SNHLY, FYNNEI. The CDR3 runs 15 residues. CDR3 loop: CASSEGGKGTDTQYF. The DNA of the CDR3 is TGTGCCAGCAGTGAAGGTGGCAAAGGCACAGATACGCAGTATTTT.